The 6 T cell receptor beta chains presented below share a single source sample, sequenced in a study of cytomegalovirus exposure and HLA in healthy donors. Clones were read by immunoSEQ multiplex PCR, and TCRdb kept only the in-frame ones, dropping some. Of approximately 60,000 clones listed, about 93% are singletons. The sample comprised PBMCs. Receptor source: a young man in good health and CMV-seronegative.

For this clone: The same CDR3 is also encoded by other DNA sequences in this sample. V and J are TRBV19 and TRBJ2-7; TRBD1 aligns across 9 bases. After removal of 4 bases from V and 3 bases from J, the junction contained 1 base not matched to a gene. Germline assignment: CDR1 LNHDA and CDR2 SQIVND (reference sequence). The CDR3 consists of 13 residues. The CDR3 sequence is CASSTDRGYEQYF. In DNA form, the CDR3 reads TGTGCCAGTAGTACGGACAGGGGCTACGAGCAGTACTTC.

V is TRBV4-1 and J is TRBJ2-1; 10 bases are a match to TRBD2. V lost 0 bases to trimming and J lost 2 bases; unmatched junction nucleotides: 4. Germline loops: CDR1 MGHRA, CDR2 YSYEKL. The CDR3 has 17 amino acids. CDR3 loop: CASSQEASGRPYNEQFF. CDR3 bases: TGCGCCAGCAGCCAAGAGGCTAGCGGGAGACCCTACAATGAGCAGTTCTTC.

The chain combines TRBV4-1 with TRBJ2-5, with TRBD2 matching over 7 bases. The V and J ends lost 1 base and 1 base, in that order; junction bases with no gene match: 6. The CDR3 consists of 16 residues. Germline values: CDR1 MGHRA, CDR2 YSYEKL. The CDR3 coding sequence is TGCGCCAGCAGCCAAGCTAGCGGTAGAATCCAAGAGACCCAGTACTTC. Amino acids: CASSQASGRIQETQYF.

V gene TRBV30 combines with J gene TRBJ2-1; TRBD2 matches at 12 bases. Germline-derived CDR1 and CDR2 are GTSNPN and SVGIG (reference sequence). The length of the CDR3 is 13 residues. The junction had 8 bases not matched to a gene; V was cut back by 8 bases and J by 9 bases. Written as DNA, the CDR3 is TGTGCCGGCGGACTAGCGGGGCTTGGTGAGCAGTTCTTC. Encoded protein: CAGGLAGLGEQFF.

CDR3 in DNA: TGTGCCAGCAGTGAAAGGGGCGTGGTGCGATTTAAACCTAACTATGGCTACACCTTC. Its translation: CASSERGVVRFKPNYGYTF. The chain carries TRBV2 and TRBJ1-2, with D possibly matching TRBD1 (5 bases). CDR3 length equals 19 residues. Germline V gene sequence: CDR1 SNHLY, CDR2 FYNNEI. V was clipped by 2 bases and J by 0 bases, with 22 bases between them.

This rearrangement joins TRBV28 to TRBJ2-1, with 8 nucleotides matching TRBD2. J gave up 0 bases and V 7 bases, and 8 bases lay outside the gene matches. The CDR3 spans 16 residues. Germline loops: CDR1 MDHEN, CDR2 SYDVKM. CDR3 sequence reads: CASNMGLVSSYNEQFF. Written as DNA, the CDR3 is TGTGCCAGCAACATGGGACTAGTGAGCTCCTACAATGAGCAGTTCTTC. The full variable domain, rest sourced from reference TRBV28 and TRBJ2-1, is DVKVTQSSRYLVKRTGEKVFLECVQDMDHENMFWYRQDPGLGLRLIYFSYDVKMKEKGDIPEGYSVSREKKERFSLILESASTNQTSMYLCASNMGLVSSYNEQFFGPGTRLTVL.